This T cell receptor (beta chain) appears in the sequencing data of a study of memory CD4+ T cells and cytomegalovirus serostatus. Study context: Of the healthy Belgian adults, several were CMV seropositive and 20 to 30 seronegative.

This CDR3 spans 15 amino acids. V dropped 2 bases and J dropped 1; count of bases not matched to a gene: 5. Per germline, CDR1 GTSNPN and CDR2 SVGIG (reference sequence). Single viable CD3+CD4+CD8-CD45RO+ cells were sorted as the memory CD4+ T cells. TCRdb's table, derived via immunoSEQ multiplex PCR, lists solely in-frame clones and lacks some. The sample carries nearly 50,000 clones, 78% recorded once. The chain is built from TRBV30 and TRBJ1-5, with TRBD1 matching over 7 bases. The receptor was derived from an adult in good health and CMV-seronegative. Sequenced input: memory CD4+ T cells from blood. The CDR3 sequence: CAWSSTGRSNQPQHF. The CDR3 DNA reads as TGTGCCTGGAGTTCGACAGGGCGAAGCAATCAGCCCCAGCATTTT.